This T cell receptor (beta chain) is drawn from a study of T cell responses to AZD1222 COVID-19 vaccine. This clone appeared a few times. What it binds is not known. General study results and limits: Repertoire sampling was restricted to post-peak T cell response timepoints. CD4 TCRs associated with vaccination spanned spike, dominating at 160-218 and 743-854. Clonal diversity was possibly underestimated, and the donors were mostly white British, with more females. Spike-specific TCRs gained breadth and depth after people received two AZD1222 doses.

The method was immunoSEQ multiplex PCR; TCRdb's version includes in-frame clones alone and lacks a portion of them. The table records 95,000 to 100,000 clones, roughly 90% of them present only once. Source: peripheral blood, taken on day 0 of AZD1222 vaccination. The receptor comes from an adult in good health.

This CDR3 reads CASSYGQGGGELFF. CDR3 bases: TGTGCCAGCAGCTACGGACAGGGTGGCGGGGAGCTGTTTTTT. This chain links TRBV7-3 with TRBJ2-2; 8 bases are a match to TRBD1. The V gene end was trimmed by 4 bases and the J gene end by 7 bases; junction bases not matched to a gene: 5. CDR1 and CDR2 (germline): SGHTA, FQGTGA. This CDR3 is built from 14 residues.